Following are 30 T cell receptor beta chains from one sample sequenced in a study of T-cell memory formation after mild COVID-19. TCRdb ran MiXCR on the 5' RACE reads and lists one entry per CDR3 protein. The top ten clones hold about 8.1% of a sample with 350,000 to 500,000 distinct CDR3 sequences, 15% to 25% of them seen once. The specimen sequenced was PBMCs or a T cell subset sorted from them (not recorded which). The receptors derive from an adult woman who had mild COVID-19 (a few samples of this study predate the infection). Cell type and time point are not known.

V and J are TRBV18 and TRBJ2-1, with 11 bases matching TRBD2. This CDR3 region has 15 residues. Germline CDR1 is KGHSH and CDR2 is LQKENI. Losses at the gene ends were 3 bases for V and 6 bases for J; bases not matched to a gene: 4. CDR3 amino acids: CASSPSGGAANEQFF. The DNA of the CDR3 is TGTGCCAGCTCACCTAGCGGGGGGGCCGCCAATGAGCAGTTCTTC. Based on the CDR3 plus reference TRBV18 and TRBJ2-1, the full variable domain is NAGVMQNPRHLVRRRGQEARLRCSPMKGHSHVYWYRQLPEEGLKFMVYLQKENIIDESGMPKERFSAEFPKEGPSILRIQQVVRGDSAAYFCASSPSGGAANEQFFGPGTRLTVL.

The J gene is TRBJ2-1, the V gene TRBV19; D is possibly TRBD2 (5 bases). From germline, CDR1 is LNHDA and CDR2 SQIVND (reference sequence). This CDR3 is 16 amino acids long. The V end lost 1 base, the J end lost 1 base, and 11 bases lay between the germline ends. The CDR3 is CASSIGGVRSYNEQFF. CDR3 in DNA: TGTGCCAGTAGTATAGGGGGAGTTAGGTCCTACAATGAGCAGTTCTTC. The whole variable domain, remainder taken from reference TRBV19 and TRBJ2-1, is DGGITQSPKYLFRKEGQNVTLSCEQNLNHDAMYWYRQDPGQGLRLIYYSQIVNDFQKGDIAEGYSVSREKKESFPLTVTSAQKNPTAFYLCASSIGGVRSYNEQFFGPGTRLTVL.

The genes are TRBV18 and TRBJ1-1, with a weak D call TRBD1 (6 bases). The CDR3 length is 17 residues. V shed 5 bases and J shed 5 bases, with 24 bases lying between them. CDR1 is KGHSH and CDR2 is LQKENI in the germline V gene. The DNA of the CDR3 is TGTGCCAGCTCATTTACGGGGGACATAACATTGAGAACTGAAGCTTTCTTT. This gives the protein CASSFTGDITLRTEAFF. Drawing the rest from reference TRBV18 and TRBJ1-1, the complete variable domain is NAGVMQNPRHLVRRRGQEARLRCSPMKGHSHVYWYRQLPEEGLKFMVYLQKENIIDESGMPKERFSAEFPKEGPSILRIQQVVRGDSAAYFCASSFTGDITLRTEAFFGQGTRLTVV.

The chain couples TRBV10-3 to TRBJ2-7; maybe TRBD1 (6 bases). V gave up 8 bases and J gave up 2 bases, with 10 bases separating them. The germline gives CDR1 ENHRY, CDR2 SYGVKD. The CDR3 extends over 12 amino acids. CDR3 sequence reads: CAIGQGTYEQYF. In DNA, the CDR3 is TGTGCCATCGGGCAGGGGACCTACGAGCAGTACTTC.

Only a few counts were recorded for this clonotype. This chain uses TRBV24-1 with TRBJ1-2; 9 nucleotides agree with TRBD1. The CDR3 covers 15 residues. The junction had 3 bases not matched to a gene; V was cut back by 2 bases and J by 3 bases. Germline lookup yields CDR1 KGHDR and CDR2 SFDVKD. CDR3: CATSDSTGGDYGYTF. The CDR3 DNA is TGTGCCACCAGTGATTCGACAGGGGGTGACTATGGCTACACCTTC.

This chain joins TRBV6-1 and TRBJ1-1; 11 bases are shared with TRBD1. V gave up 7 bases and J gave up 4 bases; unmatched junction bases: 8. The CDR3 is made up of 15 amino acids. Germline lookup yields CDR1 MNHNS and CDR2 SASEGT. In DNA form, the CDR3 reads TGTGCCAGCATCCGGACAGGGGGCGGCGGCACTGAAGCTTTCTTT. The encoded protein is CASIRTGGGGTEAFF.

V gene TRBV28 combines with J gene TRBJ2-7, with D unresolved. V lost 3 bases to trimming and J lost 4 bases, with 10 bases between them. Looked up from germline, CDR1 is MDHEN and CDR2 is SYDVKM. The CDR3 totals 13 residues. The CDR3 sequence is CASSFGISYEQYF. DNA of the CDR3: TGTGCCAGCAGTTTCGGTATTTCGTACGAGCAGTACTTC.

The V call is TRBV20-1, the J call TRBJ2-2; TRBD2 is a possible D gene (6 bases). Looked up from germline, CDR1 is DFQATT and CDR2 is SNEGSKA (reference sequence). The ends were cut back, 0 bases at V and 5 bases at J, with 16 bases in the middle. This CDR3 contains 16 residues. The chain's CDR3 is CSARDLRWGGTGELFF. In DNA, the CDR3 is TGCAGTGCTAGAGATCTTAGGTGGGGAGGAACCGGGGAGCTGTTTTTT.

This clonotype occurred a few times. The chain carries TRBV20-1 and TRBJ2-1, with D perhaps TRBD2 (6 bases). CDR1 and CDR2 (germline): DFQATT, SNEGSKA (reference sequence). The ends were cut back, 3 bases at V and 5 bases at J, with 14 bases in the middle. The CDR3 is made up of 14 amino acids. The CDR3 loop is CSARTAGNNNEQFF. The DNA of the CDR3 is TGCAGTGCTAGGACGGCGGGGAATAACAATGAGCAGTTCTTC.

CDR3 DNA: TGTGCCACCAGCAGAGAGGATAGCCAGGGGGAAAACATTCAGTACTTC. It encodes CATSREDSQGENIQYF. This sequence joins TRBV15 and TRBJ2-4, with 7 nucleotides matching TRBD1. Germline V gene lookup returns CDR1 LNHNV and CDR2 YYDKDF (reference sequence). This CDR3 spans 16 amino acids. The V gene end was trimmed by 0 bases and the J gene end by 5 bases; junction bases not matched to a gene: 7.

This clonotype appeared a few times. This sequence joins TRBV19 and TRBJ2-3, with D hard to call. Germline values: CDR1 LNHDA, CDR2 SQIVND (reference sequence). Trimming removed 3 bases from V and 0 bases from J, with 7 bases in between. The CDR3 spans 14 residues. The CDR3 sequence is CASSMRQSTDTQYF. For the CDR3, the DNA is TGTGCCAGTAGTATGAGGCAGAGCACAGATACGCAGTATTTT. Drawing the rest from reference TRBV19 and TRBJ2-3, the complete variable domain is DGGITQSPKYLFRKEGQNVTLSCEQNLNHDAMYWYRQDPGQGLRLIYYSQIVNDFQKGDIAEGYSVSREKKESFPLTVTSAQKNPTAFYLCASSMRQSTDTQYFGPGTRLTVL.

Only a few counts were recorded for this clonotype. This chain joins TRBV12-3 or TRBV12-4 and TRBJ1-1; D might be TRBD1 (6 bases). V gave up 5 bases and J gave up 4 bases, with 11 bases separating them. The CDR3 runs 13 residues. CDR3 in amino acids: CASSHRVGTEAFF. CDR3 sequence (DNA): TGTGCCAGCAGTCACAGGGTGGGCACTGAAGCTTTCTTT.

This clonotype has just a few counts. The chain carries TRBV5-1 and TRBJ2-7; a weak D match, TRBD1 (6 bases). Germline-derived CDR1 and CDR2 are SGHRS and YFSETQ. V shed 2 bases and J shed 2 bases, with 14 bases lying between them. The CDR3 loop spans 15 amino acids. The CDR3 sequence is CASSFRTDPAYEQYF. The DNA of the CDR3 is TGCGCCAGCAGCTTTCGGACAGATCCCGCCTACGAGCAGTACTTC.

This clonotype turned up a few times. The chain is built from TRBV20-1 and TRBJ2-3, with TRBD2 identical over 8 bases. The ends lost 0 bases at V and 2 bases at J; junction bases unmatched: 7. CDR1 DFQATT and CDR2 SNEGSKA come from the germline V gene (reference sequence). CDR3 length equals 16 residues. The CDR3 DNA sequence: TGCAGTGCTAGAGACGGAGCGGGGGTTTACACAGATACGCAGTATTTT. Translating gives CSARDGAGVYTDTQYF.

This sequence joins TRBV12-3 or TRBV12-4 and TRBJ2-7; D may correspond to TRBD1 or TRBD2 (5 bases each). There are 14 residues in the CDR3. The V and J ends lost 5 bases and 7 bases respectively, with 18 bases between them. In nucleotides, the CDR3 is TGTGCCAGCAGTCTCCAGGTGGGGGTTTTGGAGCAGTACTTC. Protein product: CASSLQVGVLEQYF.

The chain carries TRBV24-1 and TRBJ2-1; 9 positions agree with TRBD2. This CDR3 region has 16 residues. Germline trimming cut 5 bases from V and 0 bases from J; bases unmatched to any gene: 4. Looked up from germline, CDR1 is KGHDR and CDR2 is SFDVKD. CDR3 DNA: TGTGCCACCAGTGCCCTTAGCGGGAGCTCCTACAATGAGCAGTTCTTC. Translated, it gives CATSALSGSSYNEQFF.

In this sample, this clonotype turned up a few times. V gene TRBV5-1 combines with J gene TRBJ2-5, with D perhaps matching TRBD1 (6 bases). Germline CDR1 SGHRS, CDR2 YFSETQ. The CDR3 has 14 amino acids. Trimming took 4 bases from V and 3 from J, leaving 13 bases between them. The CDR3 DNA follows: TGCGCCAGCAGCCTGGACAGCATCGAAGAGACCCAGTACTTC. It specifies CASSLDSIEETQYF. The full variable domain, with the rest looked up from reference TRBV5-1 and TRBJ2-5, is KAGVTQTPRYLIKTRGQQVTLSCSPISGHRSVSWYQQTPGQGLQFLFEYFSETQRNKGNFPGRFSGRQFSNSRSEMNVSTLELGDSALYLCASSLDSIEETQYFGPGTRLLVL.

This clonotype has a handful of counts. The chain uses TRBV3-1 and TRBJ2-7; D gene uncertain. The CDR3 has 13 amino acids. Germline CDR1 is LGHDT and CDR2 is YNNKEL (reference sequence). V was clipped by 0 bases and J by 5 bases, with 8 bases between them. The chain's CDR3 is CASSQEGLDEQYF. The CDR3 coding sequence is TGTGCCAGCAGCCAAGAGGGGTTGGACGAGCAGTACTTC.

The sample holds a few counts of this clonotype. The chain carries TRBV11-3 and TRBJ2-1, with 13 bases identical to TRBD2. The junction had 4 bases not matched to a gene; V was cut back by 5 bases and J by 9 bases. The CDR3 length is 14 residues. Germline values: CDR1 SGHNT, CDR2 YENEEA. CDR3 coding DNA: TGTGCCAGCAGCCAACTAGCGGGAGGGCGTGAGCAGTTCTTC. Residues: CASSQLAGGREQFF. The entire variable domain, with the rest obtained from reference TRBV11-3 and TRBJ2-1, is as follows: EAGVVQSPRYKIIEKKQPVAFWCNPISGHNTLYWYLQNLGQGPELLIRYENEEAVDDSQLPKDRFSAERLKGVDSTLKIQPAELGDSAVYLCASSQLAGGREQFFGPGTRLTVL.

V gene TRBV6-5 combines with J gene TRBJ1-2, with TRBD1 matching 7 bases. Losses at the gene ends were 4 bases for V and 6 bases for J; bases not matched to a gene: 8. The germline gives CDR1 MNHEY, CDR2 SVGAGI. CDR3 length: 14 residues. CDR3: CASSSNRGPHGYTF. The CDR3 region has the DNA TGTGCCAGCAGTTCCAACAGGGGACCTCATGGCTACACCTTC.

This clonotype has only a few counts. This chain uses TRBV7-9 with TRBJ2-5; D remains unclear. The CDR3 consists of 14 residues. V was pared by 1 base and J by 5 bases, with 11 bases between. Germline V gene data show CDR1 as SEHNR and CDR2 as FQNEAQ (reference sequence). For the CDR3, the DNA is TGTGCCAGCAGCTTAGATAGGGCGGCGGAGACCCAGTACTTC. Translation gives CASSLDRAAETQYF.

This clonotype was seen a handful of times. V usage is TRBV15 and J usage is TRBJ2-7; TRBD2 matches 10 bases. The CDR3 is made up of 15 amino acids. The V segment lost 5 bases and the J segment 4 bases; nucleotides outside the gene matches: 8. Germline values: CDR1 LNHNV, CDR2 YYDKDF (reference sequence). CDR3 nucleotide sequence: TGTGCCACCAGCGGCCTAGCGGGAGTGGGGTACGAGCAGTACTTC. This gives the protein CATSGLAGVGYEQYF.

CDR3 loop: CATAARSVGELFF. The CDR3 DNA follows: TGTGCCACCGCGGCCAGGAGTGTCGGGGAGCTGTTTTTT. The V gene is TRBV9, the J gene TRBJ2-2; D gene ambiguous. CDR3 length: 13 amino acids. With 9 bases removed from V and 7 bases from J, the gap between germline ends came to 16 bases. Germline assignment: CDR1 SGDLS and CDR2 YYNGEE.

DNA of the CDR3: TGCAGCGTTCTGTTTGTGGGGACCACCGGGGAGCTGTTTTTT. As protein: CSVLFVGTTGELFF. This chain links TRBV29-1 with TRBJ2-2; D tentatively fits TRBD1 or TRBD2 (5 bases each). Germline loops: CDR1 SQVTM, CDR2 ANQGSEA. The CDR3 spans 14 residues. V was pared by 5 bases and J by 4 bases, with 14 bases between.

This clonotype was counted between two and nine times. This chain uses TRBV5-1 with TRBJ2-5; TRBD2 matches at 12 bases. The V gene's germline CDR1 is SGHRS and CDR2 YFSETQ. Trimming removed 3 bases from V and 2 bases from J; junction bases left unmatched: 5. The CDR3 sequence is 16 residues long. This chain's CDR3 is CASSSWTSGAQETQYF. CDR3 sequence (DNA): TGCGCCAGCAGCTCCTGGACTAGCGGGGCTCAAGAGACCCAGTACTTC. The complete variable domain, with remaining parts taken from reference TRBV5-1 and TRBJ2-5, reads KAGVTQTPRYLIKTRGQQVTLSCSPISGHRSVSWYQQTPGQGLQFLFEYFSETQRNKGNFPGRFSGRQFSNSRSEMNVSTLELGDSALYLCASSSWTSGAQETQYFGPGTRLLVL.

The CDR3 reads CSARWGTDTQYF. The CDR3 DNA follows: TGCAGCGCTAGGTGGGGCACAGATACGCAGTATTTT. This chain joins TRBV29-1 and TRBJ2-3; D call uncertain. The V end was cut by 7 bases, the J end by 1 base, with 9 bases between. CDR1 and CDR2 (germline): SQVTM, ANQGSEA. The CDR3 consists of 12 residues.

This chain links TRBV11-2 with TRBJ2-5; D ambiguous. This CDR3 region has 13 residues. Germline loops: CDR1 SGHAT, CDR2 FQNNGV. V was clipped by 0 bases and J by 7 bases, with 9 bases between them. CDR3 DNA: TGTGCCAGCAGCTTAGAGCCCCTGGCGACCCAGTACTTC. This gives the protein CASSLEPLATQYF.

The genes are TRBV20-1 and TRBJ2-1; D is possibly TRBD2 (5 bases). The V and J ends lost 6 bases and 7 bases respectively, with 16 bases between them. Germline V gene data show CDR1 as DFQATT and CDR2 as SNEGSKA (reference sequence). CDR3 length equals 13 residues. The CDR3 loop is CSATPLGGNEQFF. CDR3 nucleotides: TGCAGTGCCACCCCCCTAGGCGGGAATGAGCAGTTCTTC.

This clonotype showed up many times. For the CDR3, the DNA is TGTGCCATCAGTGATTCAGGGGGACGCGAGACCCAGTACTTC. It is translated as CAISDSGGRETQYF. The rearrangement joins TRBV10-3 to TRBJ2-5; 7 bases align to TRBD1. Germline V CDR1 and CDR2: ENHRY, SYGVKD. This CDR3 region has 14 residues. Germline trimming cut 3 bases from V and 5 bases from J; bases unmatched to any gene: 6.

In this sample, this clonotype turned up a few times. The chain carries TRBV20-1 and TRBJ2-1; TRBD2 matches 7 bases. The CDR3 consists of 16 residues. With V trimmed by 1 base and J by 3 bases, 9 bases remained unmatched. The germline gives CDR1 DFQATT, CDR2 SNEGSKA (reference sequence). CDR3 DNA sequence: TGCAGTGCTAGAGCTGGGAGGGCCGCGGTCTACAATGAGCAGTTCTTC. Its translation is CSARAGRAAVYNEQFF.